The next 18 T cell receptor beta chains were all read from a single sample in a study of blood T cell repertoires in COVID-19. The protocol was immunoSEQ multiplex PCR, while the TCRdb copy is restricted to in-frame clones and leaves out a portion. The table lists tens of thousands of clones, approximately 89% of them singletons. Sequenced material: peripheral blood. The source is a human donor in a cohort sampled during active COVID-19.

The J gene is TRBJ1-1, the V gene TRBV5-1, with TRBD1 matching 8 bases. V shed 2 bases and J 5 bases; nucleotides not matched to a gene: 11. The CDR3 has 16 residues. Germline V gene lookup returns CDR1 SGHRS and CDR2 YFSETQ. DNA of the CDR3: TGCGCCAGCAGCTTCCCAGGGGGCTCTGAAGGAACTGAAGCTTTCTTT. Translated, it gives CASSFPGGSEGTEAFF.

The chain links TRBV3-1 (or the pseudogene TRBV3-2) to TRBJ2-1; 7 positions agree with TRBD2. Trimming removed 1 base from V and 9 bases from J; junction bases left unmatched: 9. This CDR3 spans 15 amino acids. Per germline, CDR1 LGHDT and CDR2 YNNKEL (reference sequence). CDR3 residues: CASSQVGGKVGEQFF. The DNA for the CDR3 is TGTGCCAGCAGCCAAGTCGGGGGGAAGGTTGGTGAGCAGTTCTTC.

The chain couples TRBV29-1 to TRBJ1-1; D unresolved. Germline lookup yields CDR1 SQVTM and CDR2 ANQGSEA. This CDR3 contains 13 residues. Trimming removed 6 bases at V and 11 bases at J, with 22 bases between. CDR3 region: CSVLGEGQVGAFF. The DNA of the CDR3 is TGCAGCGTCCTAGGTGAGGGCCAAGTGGGCGCTTTCTTT.

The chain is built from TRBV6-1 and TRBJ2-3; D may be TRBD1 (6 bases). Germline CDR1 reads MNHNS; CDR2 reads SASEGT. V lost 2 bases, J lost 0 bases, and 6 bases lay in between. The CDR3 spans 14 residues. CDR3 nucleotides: TGTGCCAGCAGTGAAAGGGGGAGCACAGATACGCAGTATTTT. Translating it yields CASSERGSTDTQYF.

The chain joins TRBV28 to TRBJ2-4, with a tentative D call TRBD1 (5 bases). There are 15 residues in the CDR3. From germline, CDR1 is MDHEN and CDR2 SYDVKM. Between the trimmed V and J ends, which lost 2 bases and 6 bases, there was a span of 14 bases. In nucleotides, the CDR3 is TGTGCCAGCAGTTTAAGGTGGGGCGGACGAAACATTCAGTACTTC. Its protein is CASSLRWGGRNIQYF.

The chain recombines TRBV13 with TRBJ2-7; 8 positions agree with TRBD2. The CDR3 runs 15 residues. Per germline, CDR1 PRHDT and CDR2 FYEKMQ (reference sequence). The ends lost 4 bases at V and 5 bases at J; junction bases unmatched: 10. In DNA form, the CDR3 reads TGTGCCAGCAGCTGGTTCCCGGGACTAGGTAACGAGCAGTACTTC. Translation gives CASSWFPGLGNEQYF.

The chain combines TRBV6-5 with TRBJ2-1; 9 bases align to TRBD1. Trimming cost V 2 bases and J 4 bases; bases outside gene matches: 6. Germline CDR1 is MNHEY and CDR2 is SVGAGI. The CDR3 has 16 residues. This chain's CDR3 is CASSYPRGQGYNEQFF. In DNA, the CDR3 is TGTGCCAGCAGTTACCCCCGGGGACAGGGATACAATGAGCAGTTCTTC.

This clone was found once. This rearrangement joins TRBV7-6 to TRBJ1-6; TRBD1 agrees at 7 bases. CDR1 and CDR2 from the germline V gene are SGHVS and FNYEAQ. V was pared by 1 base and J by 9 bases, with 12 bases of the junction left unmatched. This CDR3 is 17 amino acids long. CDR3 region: CASSLGARGVKSSPLHF. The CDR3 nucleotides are TGTGCCAGCAGCTTAGGTGCCAGGGGGGTAAAAAGTTCACCCCTCCACTTT.

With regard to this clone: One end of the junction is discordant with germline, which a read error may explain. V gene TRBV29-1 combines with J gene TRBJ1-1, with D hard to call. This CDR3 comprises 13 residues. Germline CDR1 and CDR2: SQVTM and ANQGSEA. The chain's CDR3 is CSVDGRQNTGAFF. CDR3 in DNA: TGCAGCGTTGACGGCAGGCAGAACACTGGAGCTTTCTTT.

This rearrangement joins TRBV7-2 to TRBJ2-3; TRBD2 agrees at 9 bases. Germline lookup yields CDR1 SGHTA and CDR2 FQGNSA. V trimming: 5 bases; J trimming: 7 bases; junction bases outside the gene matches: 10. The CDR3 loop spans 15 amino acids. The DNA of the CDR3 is TGTGCCAGCAGCCTATTCTTCAGCGGGGGGAATACGCAGTATTTT. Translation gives CASSLFFSGGNTQYF. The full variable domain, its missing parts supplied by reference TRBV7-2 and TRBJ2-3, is GAGVSQSPSNKVTEKGKDVELRCDPISGHTALYWYRQSLGQGLEFLIYFQGNSAPDKSGLPSDRFSAERTGGSVSTLTIQRTQQEDSAVYLCASSLFFSGGNTQYFGPGTRLTVL.

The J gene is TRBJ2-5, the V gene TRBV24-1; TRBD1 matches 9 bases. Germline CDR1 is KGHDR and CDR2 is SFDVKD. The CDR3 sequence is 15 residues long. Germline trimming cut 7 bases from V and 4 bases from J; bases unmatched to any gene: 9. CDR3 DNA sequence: TGTGCCACCAGCCCCGGGACAGGGAACCCAGAGACCCAGTACTTC. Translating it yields CATSPGTGNPETQYF.

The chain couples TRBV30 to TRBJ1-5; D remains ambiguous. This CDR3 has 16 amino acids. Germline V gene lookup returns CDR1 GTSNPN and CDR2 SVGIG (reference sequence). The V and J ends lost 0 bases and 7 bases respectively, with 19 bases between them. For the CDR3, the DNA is TGTGCCTGGAGTGTACGATGGGGAGAGGGTCCCCAGCCCCAGCATTTT. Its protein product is CAWSVRWGEGPQPQHF.

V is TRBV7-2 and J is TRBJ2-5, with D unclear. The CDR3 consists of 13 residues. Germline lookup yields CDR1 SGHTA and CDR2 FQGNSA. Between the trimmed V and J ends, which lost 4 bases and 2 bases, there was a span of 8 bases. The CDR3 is CASSSVRQETQYF. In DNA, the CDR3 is TGTGCCAGCAGCTCCGTCAGGCAAGAGACCCAGTACTTC.

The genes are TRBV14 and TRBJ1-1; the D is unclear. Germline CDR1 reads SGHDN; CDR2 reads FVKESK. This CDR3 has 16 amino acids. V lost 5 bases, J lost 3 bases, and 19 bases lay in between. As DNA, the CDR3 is TGTGCCAGCAGCAGTCGACGCAGGCGGGTTGACACTGAAGCTTTCTTT. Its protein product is CASSSRRRRVDTEAFF.

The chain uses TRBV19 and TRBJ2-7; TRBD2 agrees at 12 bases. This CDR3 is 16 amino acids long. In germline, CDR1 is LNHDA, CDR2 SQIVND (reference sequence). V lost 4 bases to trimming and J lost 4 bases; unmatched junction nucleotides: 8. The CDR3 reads CASSTRLAGVKYEQYF. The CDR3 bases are TGTGCCAGTAGTACCAGACTAGCGGGAGTGAAGTACGAGCAGTACTTC.

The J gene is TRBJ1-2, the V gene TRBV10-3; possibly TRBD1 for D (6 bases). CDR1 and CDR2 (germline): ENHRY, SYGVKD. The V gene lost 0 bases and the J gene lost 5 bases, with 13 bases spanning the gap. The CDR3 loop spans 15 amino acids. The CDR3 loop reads CAISESQDSNYGYTF. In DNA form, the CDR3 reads TGTGCCATCAGTGAGTCCCAGGACAGTAATTATGGCTACACCTTC.

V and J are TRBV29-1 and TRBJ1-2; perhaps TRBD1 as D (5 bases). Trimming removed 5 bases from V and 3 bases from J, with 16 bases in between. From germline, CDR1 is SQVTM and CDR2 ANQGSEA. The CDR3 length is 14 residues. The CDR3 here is CSVQFGGGDYGYTF. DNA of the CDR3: TGCAGCGTTCAGTTCGGGGGGGGAGACTATGGCTACACCTTC.

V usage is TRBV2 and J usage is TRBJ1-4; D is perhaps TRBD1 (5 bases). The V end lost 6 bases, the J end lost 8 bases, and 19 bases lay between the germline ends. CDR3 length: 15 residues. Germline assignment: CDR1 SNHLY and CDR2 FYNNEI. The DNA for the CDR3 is TGTGCCAGCAGCGTTGGCGGGACTCAGTTAGAAAAACTGTTTTTT. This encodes CASSVGGTQLEKLFF.